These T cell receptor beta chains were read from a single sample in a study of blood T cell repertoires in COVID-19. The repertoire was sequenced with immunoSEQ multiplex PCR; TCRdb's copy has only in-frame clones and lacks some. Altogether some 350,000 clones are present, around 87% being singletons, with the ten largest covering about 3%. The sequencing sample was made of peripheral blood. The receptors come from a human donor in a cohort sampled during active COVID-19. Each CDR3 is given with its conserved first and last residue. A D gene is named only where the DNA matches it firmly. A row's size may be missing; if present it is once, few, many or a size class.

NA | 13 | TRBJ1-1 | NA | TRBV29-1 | CSLGGRHGTEAFF | TGCAGCCTCGGGGGGAGGCACGGCACTGAAGCTTTCTTT
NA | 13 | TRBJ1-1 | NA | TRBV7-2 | CASSPFLLGGAFF | TGTGCCAGCAGTCCGTTTTTGTTGGGGGGAGCTTTCTTT
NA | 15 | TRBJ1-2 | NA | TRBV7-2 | CASSPEAVSNYGYTF | TGTGCCAGCAGCCCCGAGGCGGTTTCTAACTATGGCTACACCTTC
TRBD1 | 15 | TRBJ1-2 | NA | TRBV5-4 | CASSPTGQLNYGYTF | TGTGCCAGCAGCCCCACGGGACAGCTGAACTATGGCTACACCTTC
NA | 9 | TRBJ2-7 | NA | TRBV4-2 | CASSHTRYF | TGTGCCAGCAGCCATACGCGGTACTTC
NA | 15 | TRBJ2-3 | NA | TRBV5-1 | CASSPAQGSTDTQYF | TGCGCCAGCAGCCCGGCCCAGGGAAGCACAGATACGCAGTATTTT
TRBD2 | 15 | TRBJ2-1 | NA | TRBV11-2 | CASSSLAGALNEQFF | TGTGCCAGCAGCTCGCTAGCGGGAGCCTTGAATGAGCAGTTCTTC
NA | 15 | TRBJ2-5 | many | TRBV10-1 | CASSEASLGQETQYF | TGCGCCAGCAGTGAAGCTAGTTTAGGCCAAGAGACCCAGTACTTC
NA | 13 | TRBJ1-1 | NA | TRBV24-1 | CAPQGVLNTEAFF | TGTGCCCCCCAAGGGGTATTGAACACTGAAGCTTTCTTT
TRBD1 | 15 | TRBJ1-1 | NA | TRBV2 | CASSDAGTGGFEAFF | TGTGCCAGCAGTGATGCGGGGACAGGGGGCTTTGAAGCTTTCTTT
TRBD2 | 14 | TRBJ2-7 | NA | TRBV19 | CASSMTSGPYEQYF | TGTGCCAGTAGTATGACTAGCGGACCCTACGAGCAGTACTTC
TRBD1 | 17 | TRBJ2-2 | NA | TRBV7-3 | CASSLNAGGANTGELFF | TGTGCCAGCAGCTTAAACGCAGGGGGCGCGAACACCGGGGAGCTGTTTTTT
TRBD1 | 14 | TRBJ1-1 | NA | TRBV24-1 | CATSDQRDSRGAFF | TGTGCCACCAGTGATCAACGGGACAGTCGGGGAGCTTTCTTT
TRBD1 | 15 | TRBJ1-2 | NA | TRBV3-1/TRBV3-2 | CASSQDGQGGYGYTF | TGTGCCAGCAGCCAAGATGGACAGGGAGGCTATGGCTACACCTTC
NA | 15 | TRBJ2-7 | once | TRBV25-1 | CASSEIEGGAYEQYF | TGTGCCAGCAGTGAAATCGAAGGGGGGGCCTACGAGCAGTACTTC
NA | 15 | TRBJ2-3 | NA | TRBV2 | CASNIQGGSTDTQYF | TGTGCCAGCAACATACAGGGGGGGAGCACAGATACGCAGTATTTT
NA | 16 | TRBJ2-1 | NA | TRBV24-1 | CATSEWGTRSLNEQFF | TGTGCCACCAGTGAATGGGGCACCCGGAGTTTAAATGAGCAGTTCTTC
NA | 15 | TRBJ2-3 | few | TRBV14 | CASSQKASSTDTQYF | TGTGCCAGCAGCCAAAAAGCTAGTAGCACAGATACGCAGTATTTT
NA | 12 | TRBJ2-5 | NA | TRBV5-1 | CASRAGRETQYF | TGCGCCAGCAGGGCGGGACGAGAGACCCAGTACTTC
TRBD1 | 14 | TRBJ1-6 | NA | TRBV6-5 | CASSRYRGNSPLHF | TGTGCCAGCAGCCGCTACAGGGGGAATTCACCCCTCCACTTT
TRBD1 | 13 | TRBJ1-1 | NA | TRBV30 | CAWSPDRGGEAFF | TGTGCCTGGAGTCCAGACAGGGGCGGTGAAGCTTTCTTT
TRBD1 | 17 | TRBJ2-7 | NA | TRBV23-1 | CASSRARQDRGSYEQYF | TGCGCCAGCAGTCGGGCCCGACAGGACAGGGGTTCCTACGAGCAGTACTTC
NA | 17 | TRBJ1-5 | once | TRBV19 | CASSTPQGRAVNQPQHF | TGTGCCAGTAGTACGCCCCAGGGGAGGGCAGTAAACCAGCCCCAGCATTTT
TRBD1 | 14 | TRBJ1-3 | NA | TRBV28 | CATEDRGSGNTIYF | TGTGCCACCGAGGACAGGGGGTCTGGAAACACCATATATTTT
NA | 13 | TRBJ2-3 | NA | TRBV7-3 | CASSLATGDTQYF | TGTGCCAGCAGCTTAGCGACAGGAGATACGCAGTATTTT
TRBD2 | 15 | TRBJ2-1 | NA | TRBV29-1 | CSVEDSGGARDEQFF | TGCAGCGTTGAAGATAGCGGGGGGGCGAGGGATGAGCAGTTCTTC
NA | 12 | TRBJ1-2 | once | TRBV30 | CAFQASFYGYTF | TGTGCCTTTCAGGCTTCCTTCTATGGCTACACCTTC
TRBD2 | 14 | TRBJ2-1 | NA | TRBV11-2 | CASRLAGARNEQFF | TGTGCCTCCCGGCTAGCGGGAGCGAGAAATGAGCAGTTCTTC
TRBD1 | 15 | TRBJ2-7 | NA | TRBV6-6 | CASSYLLTGFYEQYF | TGTGCCAGCAGTTACTTGCTGACAGGGTTTTACGAGCAGTACTTC
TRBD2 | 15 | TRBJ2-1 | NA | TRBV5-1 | CASSLERGGHNEQFF | TGCGCCAGCAGCTTGGAACGGGGGGGACACAATGAGCAGTTCTTC